A single T cell receptor (beta chain) is shown here with its context. A single record per CDR3 protein comes from TCRdb applying MiXCR to the RT-PCR reads. The table has hundreds of thousands of distinct CDR3 sequences, 13% to 15% seen once. V lost 8 bases to trimming and J lost 6 bases, with 20 bases between them. This CDR3 has 14 residues. Germline V CDR1 and CDR2: SGHVS, FQNEAQ. What was sequenced was memory CD4+ T cells from blood. The V call is TRBV7-8, the J call TRBJ2-7; TRBD2 might be the D (5 bases). The receptor was isolated from a female donor in good health, serving as a healthy control. The CDR3 sequence is CASSGGPHGSEQYF. CDR3 in DNA: TGTGCCAGCTCCGGAGGACCCCATGGAAGCGAGCAGTACTTC. The full variable domain, with the rest looked up from reference TRBV7-8 and TRBJ2-7, is GAGVSQSPRYKVAKRGQDVALRCDPISGHVSLFWYQQALGQGPEFLTYFQNEAQLDKSGLPSDRFFAERPEGSVSTLKIQRTQQEDSAVYLCASSGGPHGSEQYFGPGTRLTVT.